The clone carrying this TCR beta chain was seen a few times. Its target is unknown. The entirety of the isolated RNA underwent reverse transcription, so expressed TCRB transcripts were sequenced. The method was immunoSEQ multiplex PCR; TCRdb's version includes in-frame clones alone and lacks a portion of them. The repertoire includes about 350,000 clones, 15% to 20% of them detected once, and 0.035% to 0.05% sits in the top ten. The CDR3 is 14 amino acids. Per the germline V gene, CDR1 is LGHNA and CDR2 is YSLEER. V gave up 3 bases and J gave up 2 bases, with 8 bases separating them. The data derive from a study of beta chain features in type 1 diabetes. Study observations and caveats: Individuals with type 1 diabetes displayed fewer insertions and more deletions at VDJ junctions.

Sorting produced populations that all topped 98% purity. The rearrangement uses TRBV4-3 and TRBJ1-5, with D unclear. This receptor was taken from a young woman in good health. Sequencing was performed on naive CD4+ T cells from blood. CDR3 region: CASSQAVGNQPQHF. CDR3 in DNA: TGCGCCAGCAGCCAGGCGGTCGGCAATCAGCCCCAGCATTTT.